This T cell receptor (beta chain) emerged from a study of T cell clonotyping in hematopoietic cell transplantation. TCRdb's table, derived via immunoSEQ multiplex PCR, lists solely in-frame clones and lacks some. The sample has tens of thousands of clones, almost 97% seen once; the top ten hold roughly 1.5%. The sample's time point: recipient sample about 28 days before transplant, after cytoreduction. This clone has only one observation. The germline V and J ends were trimmed by 6 bases and 5 bases, with 13 bases remaining between them. CDR1 and CDR2 (germline): MGHDK, SYGVNS. This CDR3 has 13 residues.

The J gene is TRBJ1-1, the V gene TRBV25-1, with a possible D match to TRBD1 (5 bases). This TCR was recovered from a woman aged 45-59 years with acute myeloid leukemia. Some clones in this sample may be carry-over from other donors' samples. The starting material was peripheral blood mononuclear cells, obtained before stem cell transplant. The CDR3 DNA is TGTGCCAGCAGATCAGGGTACGGGACTGAAGCTTTCTTT. As protein: CASRSGYGTEAFF.